The source of this TCR beta chain is a study of OX40 agonist ivuxolimab in advanced cancers. Study-wide background: A diagnosis of hepatocellular carcinoma, melanoma, renal cell or head and neck cancer was present in dose-escalation patients.

About this clone itself: Its matching antigen is unknown.

Method: immunoSEQ multiplex PCR; TCRdb's copy keeps in-frame clones and lacks some. The sample lists 9,500 to 13,000 clones, around 80% occurring once. Study-wide results and limits: The CD4+ and CD8+ T cells in the blood had expanded clonally by week 6 at 0.1 to 3.0 mg/kg.

The ends were cut back, 1 base at V and 4 bases at J, with 8 bases in the middle. Per the germline V gene, CDR1 is SGHRS and CDR2 is YFSETQ. This CDR3 comprises 14 residues. This TCR was recovered from an adult with an advanced solid tumor such as melanoma, head and neck, liver or kidney cancer. J is TRBJ2-2 and V is TRBV5-1, with D perhaps TRBD2 (5 bases). The sequencing used CD4+ or CD8+ T cells sorted from blood, collected in a trial of the OX40 agonist ivuxolimab. The CDR3 sequence is CASSLYEGTGELFF. CDR3 in DNA: TGCGCCAGCAGCTTGTATGAGGGCACCGGGGAGCTGTTTTTT.